The source of this T cell receptor (beta chain) is a study of shared clonotypes between healthy human individuals. Study-wide background: CD4 naive cells filled three plates per donor, CD4 memory three, CD8 naive two and CD8 memory one.

Regarding this clone: Its target is unknown.

The authors ran the assay at deep level. Some clones are missing from TCRdb's copy, which holds only in-frame ones; the method was immunoSEQ multiplex PCR. Among roughly 2.2 million clones, 80% to 95% were seen once, and the ten largest hold 0.35% to 0.5%. Study-wide results and limits: A generally larger estimated richness was seen in naive subsets than in memory subsets. The researchers took only blood, and tissue repertoires probably look different.

This CDR3 is 17 amino acids long. V lost 6 bases, J lost 0 bases, and 13 bases stayed unmatched. The germline V gene encodes CDR1 SGHRS and CDR2 YFSETQ. This chain uses TRBV5-1 with TRBJ1-1; 8 bases are a match to TRBD1. The clonotype originates from a man between 18 and 35 years old in good health. Some clones in this sample may be carry-over from other donors' samples. The sequenced sample was naive CD4+ T cells from PBMCs. The subset: CD45RA+ positively selected. The CDR3 DNA reads as TGCGCCAGCATAAGGGACAGGCCACTCGATTTGAACACTGAAGCTTTCTTT. Residues: CASIRDRPLDLNTEAFF.